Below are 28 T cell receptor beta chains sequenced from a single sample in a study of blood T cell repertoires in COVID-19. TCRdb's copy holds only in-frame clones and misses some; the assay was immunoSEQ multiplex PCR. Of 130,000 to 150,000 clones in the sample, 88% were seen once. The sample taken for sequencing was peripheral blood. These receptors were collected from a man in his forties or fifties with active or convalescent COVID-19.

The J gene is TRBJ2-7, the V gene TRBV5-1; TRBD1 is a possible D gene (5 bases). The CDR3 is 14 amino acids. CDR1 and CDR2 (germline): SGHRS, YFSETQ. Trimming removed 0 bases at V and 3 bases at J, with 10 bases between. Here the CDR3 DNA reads TGCGCCAGCAGCTTGGTCGACAGAGGCTACGAGCAGTACTTC. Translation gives CASSLVDRGYEQYF.

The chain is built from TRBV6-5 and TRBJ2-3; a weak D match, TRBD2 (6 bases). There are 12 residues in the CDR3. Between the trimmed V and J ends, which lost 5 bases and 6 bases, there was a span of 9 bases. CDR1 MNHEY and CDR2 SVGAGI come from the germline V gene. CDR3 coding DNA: TGTGCCAGCAGTCTAGGAGGGGATACGCAGTATTTT. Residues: CASSLGGDTQYF.

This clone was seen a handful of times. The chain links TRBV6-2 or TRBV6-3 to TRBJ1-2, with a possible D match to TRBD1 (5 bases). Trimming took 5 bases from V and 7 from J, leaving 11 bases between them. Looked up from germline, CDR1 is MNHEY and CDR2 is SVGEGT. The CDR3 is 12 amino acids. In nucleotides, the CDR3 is TGTGCCAGCAGTGATGCGGGGCCTGGCTACACCTTC. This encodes CASSDAGPGYTF.

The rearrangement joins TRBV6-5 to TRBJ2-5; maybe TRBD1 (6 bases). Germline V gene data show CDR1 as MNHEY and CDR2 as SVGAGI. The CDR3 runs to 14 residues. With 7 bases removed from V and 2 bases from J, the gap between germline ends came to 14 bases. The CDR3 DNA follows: TGTGCCAGCACCGATTCACAGGGTCAAGAGACCCAGTACTTC. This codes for CASTDSQGQETQYF.

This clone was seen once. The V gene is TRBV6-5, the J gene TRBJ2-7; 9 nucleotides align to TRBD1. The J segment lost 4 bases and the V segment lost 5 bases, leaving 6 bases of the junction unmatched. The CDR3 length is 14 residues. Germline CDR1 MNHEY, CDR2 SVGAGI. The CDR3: CASSHTGGGYEQYF. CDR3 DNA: TGTGCCAGCAGTCACACAGGGGGCGGTTACGAGCAGTACTTC.

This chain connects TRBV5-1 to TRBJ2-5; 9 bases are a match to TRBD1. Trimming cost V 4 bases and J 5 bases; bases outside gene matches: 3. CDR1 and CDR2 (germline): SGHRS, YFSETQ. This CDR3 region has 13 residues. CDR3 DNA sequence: TGCGCCAGCAGCACGACAGGGGGTGAGACCCAGTACTTC. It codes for CASSTTGGETQYF.

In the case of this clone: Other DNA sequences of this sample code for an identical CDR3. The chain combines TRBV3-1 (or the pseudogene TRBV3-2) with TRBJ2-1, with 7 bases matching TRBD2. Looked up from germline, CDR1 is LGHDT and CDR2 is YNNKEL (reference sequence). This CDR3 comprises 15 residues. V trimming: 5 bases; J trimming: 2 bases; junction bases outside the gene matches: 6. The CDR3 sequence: CASSLSGTTYNEQFF. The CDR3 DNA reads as TGTGCCAGCAGCTTGTCCGGGACTACCTACAATGAGCAGTTCTTC.

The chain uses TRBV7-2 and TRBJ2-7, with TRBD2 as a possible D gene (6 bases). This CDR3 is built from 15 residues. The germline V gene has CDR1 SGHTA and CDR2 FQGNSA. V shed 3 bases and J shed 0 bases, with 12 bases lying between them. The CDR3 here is CASSLGSGSSYEQYF. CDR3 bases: TGTGCCAGCAGCTTGGGTAGCGGTAGCTCCTACGAGCAGTACTTC. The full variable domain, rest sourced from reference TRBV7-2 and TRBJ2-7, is GAGVSQSPSNKVTEKGKDVELRCDPISGHTALYWYRQSLGQGLEFLIYFQGNSAPDKSGLPSDRFSAERTGGSVSTLTIQRTQQEDSAVYLCASSLGSGSSYEQYFGPGTRLTVT.

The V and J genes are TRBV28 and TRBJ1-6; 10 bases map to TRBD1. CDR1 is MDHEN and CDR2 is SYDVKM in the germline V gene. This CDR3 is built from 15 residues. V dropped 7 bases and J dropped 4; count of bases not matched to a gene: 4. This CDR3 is CASTGDRGYNSPLHF. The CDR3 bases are TGTGCCAGCACCGGGGACAGGGGTTATAATTCACCCCTCCACTTT. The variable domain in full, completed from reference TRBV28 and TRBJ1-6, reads DVKVTQSSRYLVKRTGEKVFLECVQDMDHENMFWYRQDPGLGLRLIYFSYDVKMKEKGDIPEGYSVSREKKERFSLILESASTNQTSMYLCASTGDRGYNSPLHFGNGTRLTVT.

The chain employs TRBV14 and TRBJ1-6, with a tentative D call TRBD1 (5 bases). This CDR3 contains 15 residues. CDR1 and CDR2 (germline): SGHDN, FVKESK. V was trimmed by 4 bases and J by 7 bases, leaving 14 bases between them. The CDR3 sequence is CASSRAGRTNSPLHF. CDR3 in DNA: TGTGCCAGCAGCCGAGCGGGACGGACGAATTCACCCCTCCACTTT.

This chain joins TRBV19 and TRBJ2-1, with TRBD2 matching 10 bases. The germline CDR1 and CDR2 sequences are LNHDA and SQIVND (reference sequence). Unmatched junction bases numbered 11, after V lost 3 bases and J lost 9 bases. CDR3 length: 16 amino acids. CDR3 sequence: CASSIQREGLLVEQFF. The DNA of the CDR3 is TGTGCCAGTAGTATCCAGCGGGAGGGCCTATTGGTTGAGCAGTTCTTC.

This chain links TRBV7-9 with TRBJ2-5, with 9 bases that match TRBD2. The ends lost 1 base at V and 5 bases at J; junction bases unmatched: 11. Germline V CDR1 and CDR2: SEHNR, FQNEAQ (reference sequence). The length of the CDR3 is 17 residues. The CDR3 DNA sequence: TGTGCCAGCAGCTTAGGACTAGCGGACCTTCGGAGGGAGACCCAGTACTTC. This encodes CASSLGLADLRRETQYF.

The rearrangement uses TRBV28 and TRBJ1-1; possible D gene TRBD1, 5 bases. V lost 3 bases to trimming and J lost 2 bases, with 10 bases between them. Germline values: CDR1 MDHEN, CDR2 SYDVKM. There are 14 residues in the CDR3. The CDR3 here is CASSLIQDNTEAFF. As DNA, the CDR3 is TGTGCCAGCAGTTTGATACAGGACAACACTGAAGCTTTCTTT.

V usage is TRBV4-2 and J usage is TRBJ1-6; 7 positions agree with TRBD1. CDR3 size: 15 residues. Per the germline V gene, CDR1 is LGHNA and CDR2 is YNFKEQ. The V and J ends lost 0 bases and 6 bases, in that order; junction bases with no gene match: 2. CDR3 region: CASSQDGQVNSPLHF. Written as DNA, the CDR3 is TGTGCCAGCAGCCAAGACGGACAGGTTAATTCACCCCTCCACTTT.

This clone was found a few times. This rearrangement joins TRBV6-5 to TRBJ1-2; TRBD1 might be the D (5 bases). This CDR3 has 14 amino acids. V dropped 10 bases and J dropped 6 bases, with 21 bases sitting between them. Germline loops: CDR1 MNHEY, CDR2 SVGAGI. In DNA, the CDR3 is TGTGCCACCTCGGTTCGGGACTCCTATGATGGCTACACCTTC. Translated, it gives CATSVRDSYDGYTF.

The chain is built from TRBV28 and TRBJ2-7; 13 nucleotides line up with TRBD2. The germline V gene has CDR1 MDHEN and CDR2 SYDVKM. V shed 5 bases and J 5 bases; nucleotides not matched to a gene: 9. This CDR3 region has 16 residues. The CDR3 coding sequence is TGTGCCAGCAGTCCACCGACTAGCGGGAGGTACAACGAGCAGTACTTC. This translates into CASSPPTSGRYNEQYF.

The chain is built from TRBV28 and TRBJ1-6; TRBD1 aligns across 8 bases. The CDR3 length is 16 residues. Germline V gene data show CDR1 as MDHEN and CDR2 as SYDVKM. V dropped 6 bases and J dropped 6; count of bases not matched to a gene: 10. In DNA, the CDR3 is TGTGCCAGCAGCTCAATCCCAGGGGGCAGTAATTCACCCCTCCACTTT. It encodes CASSSIPGGSNSPLHF.

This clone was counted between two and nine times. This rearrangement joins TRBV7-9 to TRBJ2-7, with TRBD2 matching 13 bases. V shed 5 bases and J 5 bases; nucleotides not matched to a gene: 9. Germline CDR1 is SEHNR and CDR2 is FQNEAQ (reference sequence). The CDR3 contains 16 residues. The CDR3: CASSPGRTSGSHEQYF. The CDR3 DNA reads TGTGCCAGCAGCCCAGGGCGGACTAGCGGGAGCCACGAGCAGTACTTC.

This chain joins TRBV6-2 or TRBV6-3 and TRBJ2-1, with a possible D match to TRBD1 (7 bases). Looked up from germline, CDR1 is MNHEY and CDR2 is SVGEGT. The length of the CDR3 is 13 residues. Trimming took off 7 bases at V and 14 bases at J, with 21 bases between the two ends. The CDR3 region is CASNPPQGGDKFF. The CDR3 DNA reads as TGTGCCAGCAACCCACCCCAGGGGGGAGATAAGTTCTTC.

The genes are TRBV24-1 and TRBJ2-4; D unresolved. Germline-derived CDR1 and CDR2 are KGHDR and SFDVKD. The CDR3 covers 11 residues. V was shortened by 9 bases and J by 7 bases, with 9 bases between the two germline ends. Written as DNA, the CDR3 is TGTGCCACCGGCAGTAACAACATTCAGTACTTC. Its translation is CATGSNNIQYF.

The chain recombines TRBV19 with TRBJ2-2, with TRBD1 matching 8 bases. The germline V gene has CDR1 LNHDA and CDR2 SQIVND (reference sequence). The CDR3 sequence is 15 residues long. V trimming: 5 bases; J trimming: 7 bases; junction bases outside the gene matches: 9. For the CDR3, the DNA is TGTGCCAGTAGTTCTCAGGGGGCGCCCGGCGGGGAGCTGTTTTTT. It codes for CASSSQGAPGGELFF.

CDR3 loop: CASSVQRGLSGANVLTF. In nucleotides, the CDR3 is TGTGCCAGCAGTGTTCAGCGGGGATTATCTGGGGCCAACGTCCTGACTTTC. The rearrangement links TRBV6-1 to TRBJ2-6; 7 positions agree with TRBD2. Per germline, CDR1 MNHNS and CDR2 SASEGT. V lost 4 bases to trimming and J lost 1 base; unmatched junction nucleotides: 7. This CDR3 has 17 residues.

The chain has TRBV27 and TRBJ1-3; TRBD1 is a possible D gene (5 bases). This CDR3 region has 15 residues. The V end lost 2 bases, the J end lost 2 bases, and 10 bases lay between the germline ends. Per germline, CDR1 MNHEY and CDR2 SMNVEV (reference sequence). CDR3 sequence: CASSLRQPTGNTIYF. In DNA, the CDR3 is TGTGCCAGCAGTTTACGACAGCCGACTGGAAACACCATATATTTT.

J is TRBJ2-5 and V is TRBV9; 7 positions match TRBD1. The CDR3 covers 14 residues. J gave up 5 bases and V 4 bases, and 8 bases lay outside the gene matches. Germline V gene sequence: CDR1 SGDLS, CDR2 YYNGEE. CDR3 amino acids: CASSPRGPWETQYF. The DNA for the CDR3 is TGTGCCAGCAGCCCGAGGGGGCCGTGGGAGACCCAGTACTTC.

The chain's CDR3 is CASSEQGNTEAFF. CDR3 nucleotides: TGTGCCAGCAGTGAACAGGGGAACACTGAAGCTTTCTTT. The chain couples TRBV6-1 to TRBJ1-1; tentatively, D is TRBD1 (5 bases). Between the trimmed V and J ends, which lost 2 bases and 1 base, there was a span of 5 bases. The germline V gene encodes CDR1 MNHNS and CDR2 SASEGT. The CDR3 extends over 13 amino acids.

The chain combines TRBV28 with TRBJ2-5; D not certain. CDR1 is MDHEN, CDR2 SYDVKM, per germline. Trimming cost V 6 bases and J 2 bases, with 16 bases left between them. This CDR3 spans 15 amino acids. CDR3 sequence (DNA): TGTGCCAGCAGCCCTACTTTAGCCCCTCAAGAGACCCAGTACTTC. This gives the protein CASSPTLAPQETQYF.

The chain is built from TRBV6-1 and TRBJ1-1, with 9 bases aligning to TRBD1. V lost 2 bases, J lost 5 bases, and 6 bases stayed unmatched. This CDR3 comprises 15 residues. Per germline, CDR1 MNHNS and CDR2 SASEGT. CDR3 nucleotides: TGTGCCAGCAGTGAACGGACAGGGGCCTTGACTGAAGCTTTCTTT. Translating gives CASSERTGALTEAFF.

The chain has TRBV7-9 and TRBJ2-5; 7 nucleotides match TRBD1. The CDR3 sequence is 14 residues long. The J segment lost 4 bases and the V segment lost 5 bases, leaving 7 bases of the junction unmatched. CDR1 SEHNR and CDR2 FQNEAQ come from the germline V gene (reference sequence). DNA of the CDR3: TGTGCCAGCAGCCGTCGACAGGGAATAGAGACCCAGTACTTC. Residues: CASSRRQGIETQYF.